Following are 32 T cell receptor beta chains from one sample sequenced in a study of blood T cell repertoires in COVID-19. The assay was immunoSEQ multiplex PCR, and TCRdb's table has in-frame clones only and misses some. The sample lists 320,000 or so clones, roughly 90% occurring once. The sample taken for sequencing was PBMCs or T cells enriched from blood (not recorded which). The receptors were sampled from a man in his fifties or sixties who had recovered from COVID-19.

This clone was recorded once. This rearrangement joins TRBV11-1 to TRBJ1-2, with 8 positions matching TRBD1. The length of the CDR3 is 15 residues. The V gene's germline CDR1 is SGHAT and CDR2 FQDESV (reference sequence). Trimming at V came to 4 bases and at J to 2 bases, leaving 6 bases not matched to a gene. DNA of the CDR3: TGTGCCAGCAGCTCACCGAGGACAGGGAACTATGGCTACACCTTC. It encodes CASSSPRTGNYGYTF. Based on the CDR3 plus reference TRBV11-1 and TRBJ1-2, the full variable domain is EAEVAQSPRYKITEKSQAVAFWCDPISGHATLYWYRQILGQGPELLVQFQDESVVDDSQLPKDRFSAERLKGVDSTLKIQPAELGDSAMYLCASSSPRTGNYGYTFGSGTRLTVV.

The chain employs TRBV6-6 and TRBJ2-7, with TRBD2 as a possible D gene (5 bases). Trimming removed 2 bases from V and 5 bases from J, with 13 bases in between. Germline V gene lookup returns CDR1 MNHNY and CDR2 SVGAGI (reference sequence). The CDR3 loop spans 14 amino acids. The CDR3 DNA reads as TGTGCCAGCAGTTACAGTCGGGGTAAGGACGAGCAGTACTTC. The encoded protein is CASSYSRGKDEQYF.

The chain recombines TRBV24-1 with TRBJ2-2; D uncertain. CDR3 length equals 16 residues. Deletions cut 5 bases from V and 7 bases from J, with 19 bases between. The germline V gene has CDR1 KGHDR and CDR2 SFDVKD. CDR3 coding DNA: TGTGCCACCAGTGCGGTCACCACCTACGTCGGCGGGGAGCTGTTTTTT. Amino acids: CATSAVTTYVGGELFF.

The chain recombines TRBV7-2 with TRBJ2-5; D possibly corresponds to TRBD2 (5 bases). This CDR3 contains 13 residues. Trimming took off 5 bases at V and 14 bases at J, with 21 bases between the two ends. Germline V lookup: CDR1 SGHTA, CDR2 FQGNSA. The CDR3 DNA reads TGTGCCAGCAGCCCGCTGGACCTGGGAGAGAATTACTTC. Residues: CASSPLDLGENYF.

This rearrangement joins TRBV6-1 to TRBJ1-3; 8 nucleotides align to TRBD1. Germline-derived CDR1 and CDR2 are MNHNS and SASEGT. CDR3 length: 16 amino acids. With V trimmed by 1 base and J by 4 bases, 6 bases remained unmatched. Here the CDR3 reads CASSEENRGGGNTIYF. The DNA of the CDR3 is TGTGCCAGCAGTGAAGAGAACAGGGGGGGAGGAAACACCATATATTTT.

The chain couples TRBV9 to TRBJ2-1, with D tentatively TRBD2 (6 bases). The CDR3 consists of 16 residues. V was shortened by 4 bases and J by 3 bases, with 17 bases between the two germline ends. CDR1 is SGDLS and CDR2 is YYNGEE in the germline V gene. The CDR3 is CASSPKRASDYNEQFF. DNA for the CDR3: TGTGCCAGCAGCCCTAAGCGGGCTAGCGACTACAATGAGCAGTTCTTC.

This chain uses TRBV5-1 with TRBJ2-7; 11 bases map to TRBD2. This CDR3 is 15 amino acids long. With 2 bases clipped from V and 7 bases from J, the junction kept 8 bases outside the gene matches. Germline CDR1 SGHRS, CDR2 YFSETQ. CDR3: CASSFLAGGPEEQYF. The CDR3 nucleotides are TGCGCCAGCAGCTTCTTAGCGGGAGGGCCTGAAGAGCAGTACTTC.

This rearrangement joins TRBV4-1 to TRBJ2-1, with 8 bases lining up with TRBD1. After removal of 4 bases from V and 3 bases from J, the junction contained 11 bases not matched to a gene. The length of the CDR3 is 17 residues. CDR1 is MGHRA and CDR2 is YSYEKL in the germline V gene. CDR3 in amino acids: CASSRLPRTGNYNEQFF. CDR3 coding DNA: TGCGCCAGCAGCCGTCTGCCCAGGACAGGGAACTACAATGAGCAGTTCTTC.

Here the CDR3 DNA reads TGTGCCAGCAGTGATAAGACTAGCGGAGAAGGCATTCAGTACTTC. It yields the protein CASSDKTSGEGIQYF. This chain uses TRBV2 with TRBJ2-4; 9 bases match TRBD2. V gave up 3 bases and J gave up 9 bases; unmatched junction bases: 9. Germline V CDR1 and CDR2: SNHLY, FYNNEI. This CDR3 contains 15 residues.

The chain recombines TRBV30 with TRBJ1-1; D not certain. The CDR3 runs to 13 residues. V was cut by 4 bases and J by 0 bases, with 9 bases left in between. Germline CDR1 GTSNPN, CDR2 SVGIG (reference sequence). The CDR3 DNA is TGTGCCTGGATCTCAGGCGTGAACACTGAAGCTTTCTTT. This translates into CAWISGVNTEAFF.

DNA of the CDR3: TGTGCCAGCTCACCATCTTACGTAGCCTACGAGCAGTACTTC. As protein: CASSPSYVAYEQYF. V gene TRBV18 combines with J gene TRBJ2-7; D ambiguous. The CDR3 has 14 amino acids. The germline CDR1 and CDR2 sequences are KGHSH and LQKENI. With 2 bases removed from V and 2 bases from J, the gap between germline ends came to 10 bases.

Comment on this clone: At one of its ends the junction is not consistent with the germline gene, which may arise from a read error. V is TRBV5-1 and J is TRBJ1-2, with 7 bases that match TRBD1. The CDR3 loop spans 13 amino acids. Per the germline V gene, CDR1 is SGHRS and CDR2 is YFSETQ. The CDR3 region is CASSLEGQLNIGF. The CDR3 DNA sequence: TGCGCCAGCAGCTTGGAGGGACAGCTGAATATAGGCTTC.

The chain has TRBV28 and TRBJ1-2; D unresolved. CDR1 and CDR2 from the germline V gene are MDHEN and SYDVKM. CDR3 length: 12 residues. V dropped 5 bases and J dropped 5 bases, with 9 bases sitting between them. The CDR3 region has the DNA TGTGCCAGCAGTCCCCTCGGGTATGGCTACACCTTC. This codes for CASSPLGYGYTF.

This chain joins TRBV6-4 and TRBJ1-2; no reliable D call. The CDR3 is 13 residues long. Germline assignment: CDR1 MRHNA and CDR2 SNTAGT. Deletions cut 2 bases from V and 4 bases from J, with 8 bases between. As DNA, the CDR3 is TGTGCCAGCAGTGACGGCAGAGGCTATGGCTACACCTTC. Protein product: CASSDGRGYGYTF.

This chain links TRBV5-1 with TRBJ2-1; possible D gene TRBD2, 6 bases. The length of the CDR3 is 14 residues. The ends were cut back, 1 base at V and 5 bases at J, with 10 bases in the middle. The germline V gene encodes CDR1 SGHRS and CDR2 YFSETQ. Written as DNA, the CDR3 is TGCGCCAGCAGCTTGACTAGCCAAGACAATGAGCAGTTCTTC. Translation: CASSLTSQDNEQFF.

The chain has TRBV12-3 or TRBV12-4 and TRBJ1-2; no firm D call. The V end lost 1 base, the J end lost 8 bases, and 11 bases lay between the germline ends. This CDR3 is built from 13 residues. The CDR3 DNA sequence: TGTGCCAGCAGTTTAGTCAGGTCCAGAGGCTACACCTTC. Translated: CASSLVRSRGYTF.

V usage is TRBV20-1 and J usage is TRBJ1-4, with a possible D match to TRBD1 (6 bases). Germline CDR1 reads DFQATT; CDR2 reads SNEGSKA (reference sequence). The V gene lost 3 bases and the J gene lost 7 bases, with 12 bases spanning the gap. The CDR3 covers 13 residues. CDR3 sequence reads: CSASWTAFEKLFF. In DNA form, the CDR3 reads TGCAGTGCTAGTTGGACAGCCTTTGAAAAACTGTTTTTT.

The chain has TRBV29-1 and TRBJ2-1, with TRBD2 matching 11 bases. Trimming removed 4 bases from V and 7 bases from J; junction bases left unmatched: 9. Germline V gene data show CDR1 as SQVTM and CDR2 as ANQGSEA. CDR3 length: 15 amino acids. In DNA form, the CDR3 reads TGCAGCGTTGTCGATAGCGGGAGGGCCCGAAATGAGCAGTTCTTC. Residues: CSVVDSGRARNEQFF.

This clone was recorded only once. The rearrangement uses TRBV28 and TRBJ1-6, with D maybe TRBD1 (5 bases). V was clipped by 5 bases and J by 7 bases, with 15 bases between them. CDR3 length equals 15 residues. Germline-derived CDR1 and CDR2 are MDHEN and SYDVKM. In DNA form, the CDR3 reads TGTGCCAGCAGTCAGACAGACCCCGGGAATTCACCCCTCCACTTT. It is translated as CASSQTDPGNSPLHF.

V usage is TRBV5-4 and J usage is TRBJ1-3; 8 nucleotides agree with TRBD1. The CDR3 spans 15 residues. Trimming cost V 1 base and J 3 bases; bases outside gene matches: 3. The germline V gene encodes CDR1 SGHNT and CDR2 YYREEE (reference sequence). Written as DNA, the CDR3 is TGTGCCAGCAGCTTGTGGACAGGGTTTGGAAACACCATATATTTT. It encodes CASSLWTGFGNTIYF.

The J gene is TRBJ2-3, the V gene TRBV5-1, with D maybe TRBD1 (6 bases). Looked up from germline, CDR1 is SGHRS and CDR2 is YFSETQ. The V gene lost 3 bases and the J gene lost 2 bases, with 19 bases spanning the gap. This CDR3 is built from 17 residues. The CDR3 DNA sequence: TGCGCCAGCAGCTCCCCCAGGGGTCCCCTTAACACAGATACGCAGTATTTT. Translating gives CASSSPRGPLNTDTQYF.

This clone occurred once. The V and J genes are TRBV7-2 and TRBJ2-3, with 11 bases matching TRBD2. The V gene's germline CDR1 is SGHTA and CDR2 FQGNSA. This CDR3 comprises 15 residues. The V gene end was trimmed by 4 bases and the J gene end by 6 bases; junction bases not matched to a gene: 6. In nucleotides, the CDR3 is TGTGCCAGCAGCTCACTAGCGGGAGTTGCTGATACGCAGTATTTT. Amino acid sequence: CASSSLAGVADTQYF.

The V gene is TRBV24-1, the J gene TRBJ1-2; D ambiguous. CDR3 length: 12 residues. V lost 4 bases, J lost 3 bases, and 5 bases lay in between. Germline CDR1 and CDR2: KGHDR and SFDVKD. The CDR3 protein is CATSERDYGYTF. The CDR3 DNA is TGTGCCACCAGTGAGAGGGACTATGGCTACACCTTC.

The chain is built from TRBV24-1 and TRBJ2-2, with 11 bases matching TRBD2. CDR3 size: 16 residues. From germline, CDR1 is KGHDR and CDR2 SFDVKD. The J segment lost 4 bases and the V segment lost 5 bases, leaving 5 bases of the junction unmatched. CDR3 bases: TGTGCCACCAGTGGTAGCGGGAGGGGTGGCACCGGGGAGCTGTTTTTT. Translation: CATSGSGRGGTGELFF.

The chain joins TRBV28 to TRBJ1-5; D might be TRBD1 (6 bases). The CDR3 has 20 amino acids. CDR1 is MDHEN and CDR2 is SYDVKM in the germline V gene. With 5 bases removed from V and 0 bases from J, the gap between germline ends came to 26 bases. The CDR3 DNA is TGTGCCAGCAGTCAGATACGGGGGGCCCGAACAGGGAGTAGCAATCAGCCCCAGCATTTT. Its translation is CASSQIRGARTGSSNQPQHF.

As DNA, the CDR3 is TGTGCCAGCACCTTGACTAGCGGGTCTCGGGAGCAGTACTTC. Translating gives CASTLTSGSREQYF. This chain joins TRBV6-5 and TRBJ2-7, with 10 bases aligning to TRBD2. CDR3 size: 14 residues. With V trimmed by 7 bases and J by 7 bases, 10 bases remained unmatched. From germline, CDR1 is MNHEY and CDR2 SVGAGI.

The chain joins TRBV6-2 or TRBV6-3 to TRBJ2-2; 12 nucleotides align to TRBD1. Trimming cost V 4 bases and J 5 bases; bases outside gene matches: 8. CDR1 is MNHEY and CDR2 is SVGEGT in the germline V gene. The CDR3 has 17 amino acids. CDR3: CASSFPGQGARTGELFF. The CDR3 nucleotides are TGTGCCAGCAGTTTCCCGGGACAGGGGGCTAGGACCGGGGAGCTGTTTTTT.

CDR3 sequence: CASSLGQVLYEQYF. The DNA for the CDR3 is TGTGCCAGCAGCTTAGGGCAGGTCCTCTACGAGCAGTACTTC. This rearrangement joins TRBV7-2 to TRBJ2-7; D is ambiguous. The V gene lost 1 base and the J gene lost 3 bases, with 10 bases spanning the gap. The CDR3 totals 14 residues. Germline CDR1 is SGHTA and CDR2 is FQGNSA.

The V gene is TRBV14, the J gene TRBJ1-4; the match to TRBD1 covers 7 bases. J was trimmed by 6 bases and V by 4 bases; bases with no gene match: 5. This CDR3 is built from 14 residues. The germline gives CDR1 SGHDN, CDR2 FVKESK. For the CDR3, the DNA is TGTGCCAGCAGCCTCCGGGACAGCTATGAAAAACTGTTTTTT. This translates into CASSLRDSYEKLFF.

The V and J genes are TRBV27 and TRBJ2-7, with 9 nucleotides matching TRBD2. V lost 5 bases, J lost 4 bases, and 9 bases stayed unmatched. Germline V CDR1 and CDR2: MNHEY, SMNVEV (reference sequence). The CDR3 is 15 amino acids. The CDR3 bases are TGTGCCAGCAGTCCATTAGCGGGAGAAGGGTACGAGCAGTACTTC. Its protein is CASSPLAGEGYEQYF.

The J gene is TRBJ2-2, the V gene TRBV6-6; D may be TRBD2 (6 bases). There are 16 residues in the CDR3. Germline V gene lookup returns CDR1 MNHNY and CDR2 SVGAGI (reference sequence). Trimming took 6 bases from V and 6 from J, leaving 20 bases between them. Here the CDR3 reads CASRRYGTGDAGELFF. In DNA form, the CDR3 reads TGTGCCAGCAGGCGGTATGGGACTGGGGATGCCGGGGAGCTGTTTTTT.

V usage is TRBV4-1 and J usage is TRBJ1-6; 7 positions match TRBD1. CDR3 size: 18 residues. The V and J ends lost 1 base and 0 bases, in that order; junction bases with no gene match: 6. Germline V gene data show CDR1 as MGHRA and CDR2 as YSYEKL. The CDR3 bases are TGCGCCAGCAGCCAAGTACAGGGGACGAGCTCCTATAATTCACCCCTCCACTTT. Its protein product is CASSQVQGTSSYNSPLHF.